Presented here are 2 T cell receptor beta chains from one specimen sequenced in a study of PD-1 blockade in classical Hodgkin lymphoma. The repertoire was sequenced with immunoSEQ multiplex PCR; TCRdb's copy has only in-frame clones and lacks some. The repertoire has around 13,000 clones, around 80% of them found once; the top ten carry roughly 24%. Patients all relapsed after autologous stem cell transplantation, and there was variation in brentuximab vedotin exposure. Magnetic negative selection isolated CD8+ T cells from thawed PBMCs. The sample consisted of CD8+ T cells from blood, taken at baseline. These receptors were obtained from a human donor with classical Hodgkin lymphoma.

The chain joins TRBV6-5 to TRBJ2-5, with TRBD1 identical over 7 bases. Trimming at V came to 7 bases and at J to 4 bases, leaving 15 bases not matched to a gene. This CDR3 spans 16 amino acids. Germline assignment: CDR1 MNHEY and CDR2 SVGAGI. CDR3 amino acids: CASTYSIEGARETQYF. The CDR3 nucleotides are TGTGCCAGCACCTACTCCATTGAGGGGGCGCGAGAGACCCAGTACTTC.

V gene TRBV2 combines with J gene TRBJ1-4; D unresolved. This CDR3 comprises 13 residues. Germline CDR1 SNHLY, CDR2 FYNNEI. V gave up 3 bases and J gave up 6 bases, with 8 bases separating them. The CDR3 reads CASSEAWDEKLFF. The CDR3 DNA sequence: TGTGCCAGCAGTGAGGCCTGGGATGAAAAACTGTTTTTT. The full variable domain, its missing parts supplied by reference TRBV2 and TRBJ1-4, is EPEVTQTPSHQVTQMGQEVILRCVPISNHLYFYWYRQILGQKVEFLVSFYNNEISEKSEIFDDQFSVERPDGSNFTLKIRSTKLEDSAMYFCASSEAWDEKLFFGSGTQLSVL.